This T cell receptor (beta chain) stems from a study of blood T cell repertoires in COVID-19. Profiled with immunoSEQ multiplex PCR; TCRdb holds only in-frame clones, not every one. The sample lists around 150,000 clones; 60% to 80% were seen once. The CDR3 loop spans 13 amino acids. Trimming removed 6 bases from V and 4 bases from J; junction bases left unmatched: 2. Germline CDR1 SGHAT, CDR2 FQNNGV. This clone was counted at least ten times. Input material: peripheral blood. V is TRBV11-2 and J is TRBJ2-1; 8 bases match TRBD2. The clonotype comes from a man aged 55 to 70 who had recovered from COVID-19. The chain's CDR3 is CASRPSGYNEQFF. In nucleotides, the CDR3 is TGTGCCAGCAGACCTAGCGGGTACAATGAGCAGTTCTTC.